Presented here are 4 T cell receptor beta chains from one specimen sequenced in a study of regulatory T cells in long-lasting Graves disease. Time point of the sample: newly diagnosed GD, antithyroid drugs for less than 3 months. Scientists built the TCR library using RNA that was extracted from PBMCs. Library construction for TCR beta used iRepertoire HTBI primers and Arm-PCR of CDR3 regions. TCRdb re-called the multiplex PCR reads through MiXCR, storing one row per CDR3 protein. The table records 550,000 or so distinct CDR3 sequences, around 12% of them present only once. The same data also contributed to another study, on T cells in Graves' hyperthyroidism and ophthalmopathy.

This specimen consisted of peripheral blood mononuclear cells (PBMCs), obtained at new diagnosis, from a patient treated with antithyroid drugs. The origin of the receptors is a woman in her 30s with Graves disease.

The chain combines TRBV20-1 with TRBJ2-1, with D possibly TRBD2 on 5 matching bases. There are 17 residues in the CDR3. V lost 8 bases and J lost 0, with 23 bases in between. Looked up from germline, CDR1 is DFQATT and CDR2 is SNEGSKA (reference sequence). CDR3 region: CSTRGSGDSSSYNEQFF. CDR3 nucleotide sequence: TGCAGTACCAGAGGAAGCGGAGATTCGAGCTCCTACAATGAGCAGTTCTTC.

This clonotype was seen ten or more times. The chain links TRBV3-1 to TRBJ2-2, with 9 bases that match TRBD1. Trimming at V came to 1 base and at J to 6 bases, leaving 3 bases not matched to a gene. This CDR3 region has 15 residues. CDR1 LGHDT and CDR2 YNNKEL come from the germline V gene (reference sequence). CDR3 in DNA: TGTGCCAGCAGCCAAGGGACAGGGGAAGCCGGGGAGCTGTTTTTT. Translated: CASSQGTGEAGELFF.

Comments on this clonotype: This may be a read error: a much more frequent sequence differs by one nucleotide. The chain is built from TRBV11-3 and TRBJ2-2, with D possibly matching TRBD2 (5 bases). The CDR3 is made up of 16 amino acids. The germline gives CDR1 SGHNT, CDR2 YENEEA. The CDR3 DNA sequence: TGTGCCAGCAGCCCCACGTTTGGGGTAAACACCGGGAAGCTGTTTTTT. Translated, it gives CASSPTFGVNTGKLFF.

This clonotype appeared many times. CDR3 region: CASSAGITRGQDTEAFF. The CDR3 DNA follows: TGTGCCAGCAGTGCGGGGATTACCAGGGGGCAAGACACTGAAGCTTTCTTT. This sequence joins TRBV6-1 and TRBJ1-1; 8 bases fit TRBD1. Trimming removed 4 bases from V and 3 bases from J; junction bases left unmatched: 13. Germline V gene data show CDR1 as MNHNS and CDR2 as SASEGT. The CDR3 is made up of 17 amino acids.